This is a list of T cell receptor beta chains from one sample in a study of early stage breast cancer tumors. TCRdb's copy holds only in-frame clones and misses some; the assay was immunoSEQ multiplex PCR. The repertoire includes 25,000 to 30,000 clones, approximately 85% of them detected once, and about a tenth sits in the top ten. Specimen: blood. Receptors originate from a person aged 45-60 years with breast cancer. CDR3s include the opening cysteine and the closing phenylalanine or tryptophan. Fields, in order: V gene, D gene, J gene, clone size, CDR3 DNA, CDR3 protein. A D gene is named only where the DNA matches it firmly. Only part of the rows carry a size: once, few, many, or a class if the clone is expanded.

TRBV15	TRBD1	TRBJ2-7	.	TGTGCCACCAGCAGAGACAGGGGGCACAACGAGCAGTACTTC	CATSRDRGHNEQYF
TRBV7-9	TRBD1	TRBJ1-2	.	TGTGCCAGCAGCTTTACAGGGGCCCCTAACTATGGCTACACCTTC	CASSFTGAPNYGYTF
TRBV5-5	.	TRBJ1-6	.	TGTGCCAGCAGCTTGTCCCAGGGACTGAATTCACCCCTCCACTTT	CASSLSQGLNSPLHF
TRBV28	TRBD1	TRBJ2-7	.	TGTGCCAGCAGTTCACAGGGGGCAGGAGAGCAGTACTTC	CASSSQGAGEQYF
TRBV19	TRBD1	TRBJ1-3	.	TGTGCCAGTAGTATTGTGGGACAGGGAGGCGCTGGAAACACCATATATTTT	CASSIVGQGGAGNTIYF
TRBV6-4	TRBD2	TRBJ2-1	.	TGTGCCAGCAGTACCTCTAGCGGGATGGGGTCGAATGAGCAGTTCTTC	CASSTSSGMGSNEQFF
TRBV7-2	TRBD2	TRBJ2-7	.	TGTGCCAGCAGCACCCCCAGCGGGAGAGCCTACGAGCAGTACTTC	CASSTPSGRAYEQYF
TRBV7-9	.	TRBJ2-7	.	TGTGCCAGCAGCTTAGGTGGAAGGGGGGATCCCTACGAGCAGTACTTC	CASSLGGRGDPYEQYF
TRBV18	TRBD1	TRBJ1-5	.	TGTGCCAGCTCAGAACAGGGGGCACGTCAGCCCCAGCATTTT	CASSEQGARQPQHF
TRBV7-9	.	TRBJ2-2	.	TGTGCCAGCAGCTTCCAGGGATTTCAAACCGGGGAGCTGTTTTTT	CASSFQGFQTGELFF
TRBV5-1	.	TRBJ2-5	.	TGCGCCAGCAGCTTCAGGGACTTCCAAGAGACCCAGTACTTC	CASSFRDFQETQYF
TRBV19	.	TRBJ1-2	.	TGTGCCAGTAGTATTTCTCTAAGGCGGGCCCCTTTCCCACAGAACTATGGCTACACCTTC	CASSISLRRAPFPQNYGYTF
TRBV7-2	.	TRBJ2-4	.	TGTGCCAGCAGCTTAGACCTTCGGGACATTCAGTACTTC	CASSLDLRDIQYF
TRBV19	.	TRBJ2-1	few	TGTGCCAGTAGTATAGGAGTCCGACTAGTAAGAGATGAGCAGTTCTTC	CASSIGVRLVRDEQFF
TRBV10-3	.	TRBJ2-2	.	TGTGCCATCAGTCCCTTAATTAACACCGGGGAGCTGTTTTTT	CAISPLINTGELFF
TRBV9	.	TRBJ2-3	.	TGTGCCAGCAGCGTAGAGGTGGGGGAGGTGGATACGCAGTATTTT	CASSVEVGEVDTQYF
TRBV5-1	TRBD1	TRBJ1-5	.	TGCGCCAGCAGCTGGGACAGGGGACAGCCCCAGCATTTT	CASSWDRGQPQHF
TRBV7-9	.	TRBJ1-1	.	TGTGCCAGCAGCCCGTGGGTTGGGGCGGAAACTGAAGCTTTCTTT	CASSPWVGAETEAFF
TRBV19	TRBD2	TRBJ2-1	.	TGTGCCAGTAGTGGGGGGACTAGCGGGAGATACAATGAGCAGTTCTTC	CASSGGTSGRYNEQFF
TRBV5-1	TRBD1	TRBJ2-7	.	TGCGCCACCCGACCGGGACAGGGTCCCTACGAGCAGTACTTC	CATRPGQGPYEQYF
TRBV14	.	TRBJ2-3	.	TGTGCCAGCAGCCATCACGGCCCCAGGGCAGATACGCAGTATTTT	CASSHHGPRADTQYF
TRBV5-4	.	TRBJ2-1	.	TGTGCCAGCAGCTTGGAACTAGCTTACAATGAGCAGTTCTTC	CASSLELAYNEQFF
TRBV4-3	.	TRBJ1-2	.	TGCGCCAGCAGCCAAGATTTGGACTATGGCTACACCTTC	CASSQDLDYGYTF
TRBV27	.	TRBJ2-7	.	TGTGCCAGCAGCATCGGCAGCTCCTACGAGCAGTACTTC	CASSIGSSYEQYF
TRBV19	.	TRBJ2-3	once	TGTGCCAGTAGTATGACCGCGTACGATACGCAGTATTTT	CASSMTAYDTQYF
TRBV9	.	TRBJ1-2	.	TGTGCCAGCAGCGTAGACGGCAGGCCCCAGGCCTACTATGGCTACACCTTC	CASSVDGRPQAYYGYTF